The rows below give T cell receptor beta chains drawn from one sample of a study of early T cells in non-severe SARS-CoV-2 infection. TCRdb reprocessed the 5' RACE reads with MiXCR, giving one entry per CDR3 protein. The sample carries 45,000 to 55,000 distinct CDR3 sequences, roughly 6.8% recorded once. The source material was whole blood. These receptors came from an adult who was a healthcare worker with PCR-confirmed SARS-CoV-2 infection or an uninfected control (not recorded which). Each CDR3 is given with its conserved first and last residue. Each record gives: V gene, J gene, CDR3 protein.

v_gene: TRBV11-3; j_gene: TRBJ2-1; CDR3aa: CASSLESSYNEQFF
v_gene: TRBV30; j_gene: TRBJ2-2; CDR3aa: CACNPRAGESGELFF
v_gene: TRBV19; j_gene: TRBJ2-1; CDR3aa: CASSTPDLRNEQFF
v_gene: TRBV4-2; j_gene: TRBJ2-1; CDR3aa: CASSQDQASGSYNEQFF
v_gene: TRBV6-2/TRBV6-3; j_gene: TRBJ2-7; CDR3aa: CASNRPSGSYEQYF
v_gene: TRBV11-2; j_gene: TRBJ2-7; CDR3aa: CASSQQLGIFEQYF
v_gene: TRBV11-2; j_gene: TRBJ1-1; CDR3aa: CASSGNRGSRTEAFF
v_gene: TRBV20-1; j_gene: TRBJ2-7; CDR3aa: CSAGYESEQYF
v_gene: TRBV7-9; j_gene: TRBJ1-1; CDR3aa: CASSLAAVNTEAFF
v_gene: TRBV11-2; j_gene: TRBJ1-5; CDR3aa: CASSSVRSNQPQHF
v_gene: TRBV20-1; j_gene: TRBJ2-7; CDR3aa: CSASRPGLVYEQYF
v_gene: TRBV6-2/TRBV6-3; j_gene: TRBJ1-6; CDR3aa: CASSYGPEAVGSPLHF
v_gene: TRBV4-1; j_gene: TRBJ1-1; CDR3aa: CASSLGGRGMGTEAFF
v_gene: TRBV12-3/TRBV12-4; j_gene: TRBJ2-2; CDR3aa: CASSFSGTVDTGELFF
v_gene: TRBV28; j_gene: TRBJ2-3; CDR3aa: CASKGPTDTQYF
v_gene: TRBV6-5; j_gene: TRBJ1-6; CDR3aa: CASSTSGARHNSPLHF
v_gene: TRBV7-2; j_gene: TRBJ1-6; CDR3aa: CASSSPFDSLHF
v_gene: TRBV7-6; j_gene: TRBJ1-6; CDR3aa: CASSFRQGLNSPLHF
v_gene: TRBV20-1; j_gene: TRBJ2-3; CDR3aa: CSARPGSTDTQYF
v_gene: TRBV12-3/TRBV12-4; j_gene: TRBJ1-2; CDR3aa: CASSTQMRAGYTF
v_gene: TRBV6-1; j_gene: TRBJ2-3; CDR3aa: CASSESLGTDTQYF
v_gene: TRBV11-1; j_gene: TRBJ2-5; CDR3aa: CASSSNEETQYF
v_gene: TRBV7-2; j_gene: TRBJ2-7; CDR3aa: CASSRTSVTYEQYF
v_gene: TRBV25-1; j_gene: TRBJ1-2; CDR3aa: CASSELGRDGYTF
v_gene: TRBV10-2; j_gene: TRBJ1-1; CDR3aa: CASRAGTADYAFF
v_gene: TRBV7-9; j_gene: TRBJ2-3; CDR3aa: CASSPQRLAGGPDTQYF
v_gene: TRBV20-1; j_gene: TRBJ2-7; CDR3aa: CSARERGAYEQYF